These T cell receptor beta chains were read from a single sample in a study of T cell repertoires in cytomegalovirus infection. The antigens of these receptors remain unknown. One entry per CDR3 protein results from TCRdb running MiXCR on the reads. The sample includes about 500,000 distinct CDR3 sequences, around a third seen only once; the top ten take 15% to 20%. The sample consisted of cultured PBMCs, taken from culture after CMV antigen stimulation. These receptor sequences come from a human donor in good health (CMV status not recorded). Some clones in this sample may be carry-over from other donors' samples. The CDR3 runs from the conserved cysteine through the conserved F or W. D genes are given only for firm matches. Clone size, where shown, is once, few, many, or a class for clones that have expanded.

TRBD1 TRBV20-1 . CSAAGTGVREQYF
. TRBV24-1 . CATSDFRLDPNEQFF
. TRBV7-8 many CASSLDLHEQYF
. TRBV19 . CASSNPGYGYTF
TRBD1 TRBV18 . CASSSDRGATDTQYF
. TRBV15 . CATSDKWNEQFF
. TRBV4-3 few CASSQGGRGQNEQFF
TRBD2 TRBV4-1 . CASSQGLAGGPGTDTQYF
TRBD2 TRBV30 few CAWSSLRTSGRWNQETQYF
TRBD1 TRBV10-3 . CAINTGTGEETQYF
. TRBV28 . CASTLRGQYF
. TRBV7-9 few CASSLAASTTSEAFF
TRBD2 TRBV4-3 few CASSQGTSGRAPDNEQFF
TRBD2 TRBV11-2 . CASSSRLASTGELFF
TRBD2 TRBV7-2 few CASRTTSEPYNEQFF
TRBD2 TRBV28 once CASSLGIGGSSYNEQFF
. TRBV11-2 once CASSLYLGGGQVSNEQFF